This entry features one T cell receptor beta chain sequence. Assay used: immunoSEQ multiplex PCR; TCRdb lists only in-frame clones, some missing. The table shows 90,000 to 110,000 clones, with about 83% occurring only once. These data come from a study of control samples from healthy donors and cancer patients. With V trimmed by 0 bases and J by 2 bases, 2 bases remained unmatched. The CDR3 sequence is 15 residues long. Germline V gene lookup returns CDR1 MGHRA and CDR2 YSYEKL. This chain uses TRBV4-1 with TRBJ2-3, with 7 bases identical to TRBD1. The source of this sequence is a woman aged 50 to 60 in good health. The sequencing sample was made of blood. CDR3 nucleotide sequence: TGCGCCAGCAGCCAAGATGGGACAGTCACAGATACGCAGTATTTT. This gives the protein CASSQDGTVTDTQYF.